A single sample gave rise to the 27 T cell receptor beta chains below, sequenced in a study of CD8 T cells in Susac syndrome. Reverse transcription used about 0.45 to 1 ug RNA and random hexamers. TCRdb reprocessed the immunoSEQ multiplex PCR reads with MiXCR, giving one entry per CDR3 protein. The sample carries about 150,000 distinct CDR3 sequences, roughly 95% recorded once. Sequences were obtained from CD4+ T cells from PBMCs. These receptors were collected from a human donor with Susac syndrome.

The V gene is TRBV5-1, the J gene TRBJ1-5, with D uncertain. The V and J ends lost 4 bases and 5 bases respectively, with 13 bases between them. Germline V CDR1 and CDR2: SGHRS, YFSETQ. The CDR3 covers 14 residues. Here the CDR3 reads CASSQEGEDQPQHF. The CDR3 DNA is TGCGCCAGCAGCCAGGAGGGAGAGGATCAGCCCCAGCATTTT.

The V call is TRBV14, the J call TRBJ1-1; possible D gene TRBD1, 5 bases. Per germline, CDR1 SGHDN and CDR2 FVKESK. Trimming pared 1 base from V and 9 bases from J, leaving 9 bases between. The CDR3 covers 12 residues. The CDR3 spells CASSQGDRKAFF. The CDR3 DNA sequence: TGTGCCAGCAGCCAAGGAGACAGAAAAGCTTTCTTT.

The J gene is TRBJ1-2, the V gene TRBV20-1; weak D call: TRBD1 (5 bases). CDR1 DFQATT and CDR2 SNEGSKA come from the germline V gene (reference sequence). Trimming pared 6 bases from V and 6 bases from J, leaving 23 bases between. This CDR3 contains 15 residues. The CDR3 loop reads CSALALGVGGNGYTF. CDR3 DNA sequence: TGCAGTGCACTAGCATTGGGAGTTGGGGGTAATGGCTACACCTTC.

The chain has TRBV3-1 and TRBJ2-5; weak D call: TRBD2 (5 bases). Germline assignment: CDR1 LGHDT and CDR2 YNNKEL (reference sequence). The CDR3 has 14 residues. V was shortened by 5 bases and J by 5 bases, with 15 bases between the two germline ends. As DNA, the CDR3 is TGTGCCAGCAGCGGAGACTCCCGAGGGGAGACCCAGTACTTC. Amino acid sequence: CASSGDSRGETQYF.

The J gene is TRBJ2-5, the V gene TRBV5-1; 10 bases align to TRBD2. The ends lost 0 bases at V and 5 bases at J; junction bases unmatched: 4. Germline V gene data show CDR1 as SGHRS and CDR2 as YFSETQ. The CDR3 runs to 15 residues. The CDR3 DNA follows: TGCGCCAGCAGCTTGGCCAGCGGGGGGGTCGAGACCCAGTACTTC. As protein: CASSLASGGVETQYF.

The chain carries TRBV18 and TRBJ1-1, with 7 bases aligning to TRBD1. Per the germline V gene, CDR1 is KGHSH and CDR2 is LQKENI. V shed 3 bases and J 2 bases; nucleotides not matched to a gene: 3. This CDR3 has 14 amino acids. CDR3 protein: CASSPRDRNTEAFF. In DNA form, the CDR3 reads TGTGCCAGCTCACCCCGGGACAGAAACACTGAAGCTTTCTTT.

In this sample, this clonotype turned up once. This sequence joins TRBV25-1 and TRBJ1-1; a weak D match, TRBD1 (6 bases). CDR3 length equals 14 residues. The germline V and J ends were trimmed by 8 bases and 4 bases, with 17 bases remaining between them. The germline gives CDR1 MGHDK, CDR2 SYGVNS. This chain's CDR3 is CASALPGDGTEAFF. The CDR3 DNA reads as TGTGCCAGCGCACTTCCAGGGGACGGCACTGAAGCTTTCTTT.

The gene calls are TRBV5-1 and TRBJ2-7; 11 bases map to TRBD2. Germline trimming cut 4 bases from V and 2 bases from J; bases unmatched to any gene: 8. The germline gives CDR1 SGHRS, CDR2 YFSETQ. The CDR3 is made up of 16 amino acids. CDR3 coding DNA: TGCGCCAGCAGCAGACCAGAACTAGCGGGGGCCTACGAGCAGTACTTC. Protein sequence: CASSRPELAGAYEQYF. The whole variable domain, filled in from reference TRBV5-1 and TRBJ2-7, reads KAGVTQTPRYLIKTRGQQVTLSCSPISGHRSVSWYQQTPGQGLQFLFEYFSETQRNKGNFPGRFSGRQFSNSRSEMNVSTLELGDSALYLCASSRPELAGAYEQYFGPGTRLTVT.

The V and J genes are TRBV4-2 and TRBJ1-2, with 8 nucleotides matching TRBD1. The CDR3 is 16 residues long. Germline values: CDR1 LGHNA, CDR2 YNFKEQ. The trim removed 1 base at V and 7 bases at J, leaving 11 bases unmatched. CDR3 loop: CASSQAGGELYSGYTF. In nucleotides, the CDR3 is TGTGCCAGCAGCCAAGCAGGGGGCGAGCTTTATAGTGGCTACACCTTC.

This rearrangement joins TRBV20-1 to TRBJ1-2; TRBD1 matches at 8 bases. CDR3 length: 13 residues. After removal of 6 bases from V and 5 bases from J, the junction contained 8 bases not matched to a gene. From germline, CDR1 is DFQATT and CDR2 SNEGSKA (reference sequence). The CDR3 sequence is CSAADRAKYGYTF. CDR3 in DNA: TGCAGTGCGGCGGACAGGGCGAAGTATGGCTACACCTTC.

The chain couples TRBV14 to TRBJ2-1; 7 bases fit TRBD1. V lost 2 bases to trimming and J lost 2 bases; unmatched junction nucleotides: 9. The V gene's germline CDR1 is SGHDN and CDR2 FVKESK. The CDR3 extends over 17 amino acids. The CDR3 sequence is CASSQSPTGFPYNEQFF. CDR3 in DNA: TGTGCCAGCAGCCAAAGCCCGACAGGGTTCCCCTACAATGAGCAGTTCTTC.

J is TRBJ2-1 and V is TRBV24-1; D not certain. CDR3 size: 14 residues. Between the trimmed V and J ends, which lost 3 bases and 8 bases, there was a span of 13 bases. The germline CDR1 and CDR2 sequences are KGHDR and SFDVKD. CDR3 sequence (DNA): TGTGCCACCAGTGATCCGGACGCCAGAGATGAGCAGTTCTTC. Translation gives CATSDPDARDEQFF.

V usage is TRBV2 and J usage is TRBJ2-3; D call uncertain. V was pared by 5 bases and J by 6 bases, with 6 bases between. CDR1 is SNHLY, CDR2 FYNNEI, per germline. This CDR3 has 11 amino acids. The CDR3, as DNA: TGTGCCAGCAGTCGAGTGGATACGCAGTATTTT. This codes for CASSRVDTQYF. The variable domain in full, completed from reference TRBV2 and TRBJ2-3, reads EPEVTQTPSHQVTQMGQEVILRCVPISNHLYFYWYRQILGQKVEFLVSFYNNEISEKSEIFDDQFSVERPDGSNFTLKIRSTKLEDSAMYFCASSRVDTQYFGPGTRLTVL.

V is TRBV4-2 and J is TRBJ2-1, with a weak D call TRBD2 (6 bases). The CDR3 sequence is 17 residues long. Looked up from germline, CDR1 is LGHNA and CDR2 is YNFKEQ. Trimming removed 0 bases from V and 10 bases from J, with 22 bases in between. Written as DNA, the CDR3 is TGTGCCAGCAGCCAAGATCCTGTAGGAGGGGCTTTGGGAGAGCAGTTCTTC. This gives the protein CASSQDPVGGALGEQFF.

This clonotype was recorded once. The gene calls are TRBV16 and TRBJ1-2; D unclear. V was clipped by 8 bases and J by 4 bases, with 8 bases between them. The CDR3 spans 11 residues. Germline CDR1 KGHSY, CDR2 FQNENV. The CDR3 nucleotides read TGTGCCAGCGCGCGCGGCTATGGCTACACCTTC. Protein sequence: CASARGYGYTF.

The chain joins TRBV20-1 to TRBJ2-2; D is ambiguous. The V end was cut by 2 bases, the J end by 2 bases, with 6 bases between. Looked up from germline, CDR1 is DFQATT and CDR2 is SNEGSKA (reference sequence). There are 13 residues in the CDR3. As DNA, the CDR3 is TGCAGTGCTAGACTACCAAACACCGGGGAGCTGTTTTTT. This codes for CSARLPNTGELFF.

This chain connects TRBV13 to TRBJ1-6; D is perhaps TRBD1 (5 bases). CDR3 length equals 14 residues. V gave up 2 bases and J gave up 10 bases, with 12 bases separating them. The germline gives CDR1 PRHDT, CDR2 FYEKMQ (reference sequence). CDR3 sequence: CASSLNGGVSPLHF. CDR3 nucleotides: TGTGCCAGCAGCTTAAACGGGGGGGTATCACCCCTCCACTTT.

This chain connects TRBV6-5 to TRBJ2-7; 13 bases fit TRBD2. Germline V gene sequence: CDR1 MNHEY, CDR2 SVGAGI. This CDR3 contains 13 residues. V was pared by 5 bases and J by 11 bases, with 6 bases of the junction left unmatched. The CDR3 coding sequence is TGTGCCAGCAGTCCCGGACTAGCGGGAGCGAAGTACTTC. Residues: CASSPGLAGAKYF.

This chain connects TRBV18 to TRBJ1-1; 11 positions agree with TRBD1. CDR3 length equals 18 residues. Germline loops: CDR1 KGHSH, CDR2 LQKENI. V trimming: 0 bases; J trimming: 4 bases; junction bases outside the gene matches: 10. CDR3 residues: CASSPPRGTGGSGTEAFF. For the CDR3, the DNA is TGTGCCAGCTCACCACCCCGGGGGACAGGGGGTTCGGGCACTGAAGCTTTCTTT.

V gene TRBV7-2 combines with J gene TRBJ1-5; TRBD1 is a possible D gene (5 bases). This CDR3 spans 14 amino acids. CDR1 and CDR2 (germline): SGHTA, FQGNSA. Trimming shortened V by 4 bases and J by 3 bases, and 10 bases separated the two germline ends. The DNA of the CDR3 is TGTGCCAGCAGCTCGACAGTCCCCAATCAGCCCCAGCATTTT. It is translated as CASSSTVPNQPQHF.

The V call is TRBV12-3 or TRBV12-4, the J call TRBJ1-1, with unresolved D. Trimming cost V 5 bases and J 5 bases, with 6 bases left between them. The CDR3 covers 11 residues. This CDR3 reads CASSRRTEAFF. The CDR3 DNA reads TGTGCCAGCAGTCGGCGAACTGAAGCTTTCTTT.

The chain recombines TRBV29-1 with TRBJ2-1, with 7 positions matching TRBD2. The CDR3 is 14 residues long. Per germline, CDR1 SQVTM and CDR2 ANQGSEA. The J segment lost 6 bases and the V segment lost 3 bases, leaving 8 bases of the junction unmatched. The CDR3, as DNA: TGCAGCGTTGACGGGGACTATCTGGCCAATGAGCAGTTCTTC. As protein: CSVDGDYLANEQFF.

The V gene is TRBV29-1, the J gene TRBJ2-7, with 12 nucleotides matching TRBD2. The germline gives CDR1 SQVTM, CDR2 ANQGSEA. This CDR3 is 15 amino acids long. V lost 4 bases and J lost 1; bases outside the gene matches: 5. The CDR3 sequence: CSVAPGLAGSYEQYF. In nucleotides, the CDR3 is TGCAGCGTTGCGCCCGGACTAGCGGGGTCCTACGAGCAGTACTTC.

A single count supports this clonotype. J is TRBJ2-5 and V is TRBV5-1; D unresolved. V was trimmed by 5 bases and J by 3 bases, leaving 17 bases between them. The CDR3 is 15 amino acids. In germline, CDR1 is SGHRS, CDR2 YFSETQ. CDR3 region: CASSSLGTQKETQYF. In nucleotides, the CDR3 is TGCGCCAGCAGTTCCCTCGGCACCCAAAAAGAGACCCAGTACTTC.

The V and J genes are TRBV15 and TRBJ2-7; 9 bases map to TRBD1. CDR1 is LNHNV, CDR2 YYDKDF, per germline (reference sequence). The CDR3 extends over 16 amino acids. Unmatched junction bases numbered 6, after V lost 1 base and J lost 2 bases. CDR3 DNA sequence: TGTGCCACCAGCAGAGGGGTGAGACAGGGGGCCTACGAGCAGTACTTC. This codes for CATSRGVRQGAYEQYF.

This clonotype came up a few times. J is TRBJ2-3 and V is TRBV29-1; 8 nucleotides line up with TRBD2. The CDR3 is 13 amino acids. Per the germline V gene, CDR1 is SQVTM and CDR2 is ANQGSEA. The CDR3 bases are TGCAGTGTCGGGACTAGGGCGACAGATACGCAGTATTTT. The encoded protein is CSVGTRATDTQYF.

The V and J genes are TRBV20-1 and TRBJ1-2; a possible D gene is TRBD1 (6 bases). The CDR3 covers 14 residues. CDR1 and CDR2 from the germline V gene are DFQATT and SNEGSKA (reference sequence). V was clipped by 6 bases and J by 2 bases, with 16 bases between them. CDR3 in DNA: TGCAGTGCGGGGACAATTGACGGCAACTATGGCTACACCTTC. Encoded protein: CSAGTIDGNYGYTF.